Below, 28 T cell receptor beta chains from the same sample are listed, as sequenced in a study of T cells in Graves' hyperthyroidism and ophthalmopathy. Amplification targeted TCR beta CDR3 regions from RNA transcripts. Primed by the HTBI set, a first-round RT-PCR was run on the TCR CDR3. TCRdb called the multiplex PCR reads again in MiXCR, with one record for every CDR3 protein. The sample carries hundreds of thousands of distinct CDR3 sequences, roughly 50% recorded once. The sample taken for sequencing was peripheral blood or thyroid tissue (not recorded which). The receptors were sampled from a woman under 30 with Graves' hyperthyroidism.

The genes are TRBV24-1 and TRBJ1-2; no clear D gene. The CDR3 has 13 amino acids. The V and J ends lost 11 bases and 8 bases respectively, with 20 bases between them. The germline V gene encodes CDR1 KGHDR and CDR2 SFDVKD. The CDR3 protein is CASSQARVRGYTF. As DNA, the CDR3 is TGTGCCAGCAGCCAAGCCCGGGTCCGAGGCTACACCTTC.

This clonotype was seen a handful of times. The gene calls are TRBV2 and TRBJ1-6; D is ambiguous. The CDR3 runs 17 residues. Looked up from germline, CDR1 is SNHLY and CDR2 is FYNNEI. Between the trimmed V and J ends, which lost 2 bases and 0 bases, there was a span of 11 bases. The CDR3: CASSERHRSSYNSPLHF. In nucleotides, the CDR3 is TGTGCCAGCAGTGAACGACACCGGAGCTCCTATAATTCACCCCTCCACTTT. The whole variable domain, remainder taken from reference TRBV2 and TRBJ1-6, is EPEVTQTPSHQVTQMGQEVILRCVPISNHLYFYWYRQILGQKVEFLVSFYNNEISEKSEIFDDQFSVERPDGSNFTLKIRSTKLEDSAMYFCASSERHRSSYNSPLHFGNGTRLTVT.

The chain recombines TRBV20-1 with TRBJ2-2; D uncertain. With 6 bases removed from V and 6 bases from J, the gap between germline ends came to 14 bases. This CDR3 region has 13 residues. Germline values: CDR1 DFQATT, CDR2 SNEGSKA (reference sequence). The CDR3 bases are TGCAGTGCCAGCGCTGCCGTCGCCGGGGAGCTGTTTTTT. Protein: CSASAAVAGELFF.

This chain links TRBV7-2 with TRBJ1-2, with 7 bases that match TRBD1. Germline V lookup: CDR1 SGHTA, CDR2 FQGNSA. With 5 bases clipped from V and 4 bases from J, the junction kept 7 bases outside the gene matches. The CDR3 extends over 14 amino acids. For the CDR3, the DNA is TGTGCCAGCAGCACCGGGACAGAAATCTATGGCTACACCTTC. Protein sequence: CASSTGTEIYGYTF.

The V and J genes are TRBV12-5 and TRBJ2-7; tentative D call: TRBD2 (5 bases). V was cut by 3 bases and J by 1 base, with 10 bases left in between. Germline V gives CDR1 LGHNT, CDR2 FRNRAP. CDR3 length: 14 residues. The CDR3 region is CASGFPPGSYEQYF. For the CDR3, the DNA is TGTGCTAGTGGTTTCCCACCGGGATCCTACGAGCAGTACTTC.

The sample holds many counts of this clonotype. This sequence joins TRBV7-2 and TRBJ2-5; TRBD2 matches at 12 bases. The J segment lost 2 bases and the V segment lost 7 bases, leaving 2 bases of the junction unmatched. This CDR3 region has 14 residues. From germline, CDR1 is SGHTA and CDR2 FQGNSA. The CDR3 DNA is TGTGCCAGCATGCTAGCGGGAGGGCAAGAGACCCAGTACTTC. Translated, it gives CASMLAGGQETQYF.

The chain carries TRBV4-2 and TRBJ1-3, with 9 bases fitting TRBD1. The CDR3 is 18 amino acids. V gave up 2 bases and J gave up 1 base; unmatched junction bases: 9. Germline CDR1 is LGHNA and CDR2 is YNFKEQ. CDR3 residues: CASSQNFGTGPSGNTIYF. The DNA for the CDR3 is TGTGCCAGCAGCCAAAATTTCGGGACAGGGCCTTCTGGAAACACCATATATTTT.

J is TRBJ2-6 and V is TRBV5-1; 7 bases match TRBD1. Germline V gene lookup returns CDR1 SGHRS and CDR2 YFSETQ. The CDR3 runs to 16 residues. Trimming took 4 bases from V and 0 from J; bases not matched to a gene: 4. The CDR3 is CASSGDRSSGANVLTF. The DNA for the CDR3 is TGCGCCAGCAGCGGGGACAGAAGCTCTGGGGCCAACGTCCTGACTTTC.

This clonotype was seen a few times. The V call is TRBV19, the J call TRBJ2-7, with 10 positions matching TRBD1. CDR3 length: 15 residues. The V gene end was trimmed by 5 bases and the J gene end by 3 bases; junction bases not matched to a gene: 7. Looked up from germline, CDR1 is LNHDA and CDR2 is SQIVND (reference sequence). The CDR3 coding sequence is TGTGCCAGTAGTGGACCGGGACAGGGGCTCTACGAGCAGTACTTC. It yields the protein CASSGPGQGLYEQYF.

This chain links TRBV7-8 with TRBJ1-6; a possible D gene is TRBD1 (5 bases). The germline V gene has CDR1 SGHVS and CDR2 FQNEAQ. This CDR3 is 15 amino acids long. The V gene lost 4 bases and the J gene lost 8 bases, with 15 bases spanning the gap. The CDR3 loop reads CASSSFDRVDSPLHF. CDR3 nucleotide sequence: TGTGCCAGCAGCTCCTTCGACAGAGTGGATTCACCCCTCCACTTT. The variable domain in full, completed from reference TRBV7-8 and TRBJ1-6, reads GAGVSQSPRYKVAKRGQDVALRCDPISGHVSLFWYQQALGQGPEFLTYFQNEAQLDKSGLPSDRFFAERPEGSVSTLKIQRTQQEDSAVYLCASSSFDRVDSPLHFGNGTRLTVT.

The chain is built from TRBV4-1 and TRBJ1-6; D gene uncertain. The length of the CDR3 is 14 residues. Germline CDR1 MGHRA, CDR2 YSYEKL. V shed 3 bases and J shed 4 bases, with 7 bases lying between them. CDR3 nucleotides: TGCGCCAGCAGCCATGGGAGTTATAATTCACCCCTCCACTTT. Amino acids: CASSHGSYNSPLHF.

The chain combines TRBV12-3 or TRBV12-4 with TRBJ2-7; no definite D call. The CDR3 has 14 amino acids. V was trimmed by 5 bases and J by 3 bases, leaving 14 bases between them. The CDR3 DNA reads as TGTGCCAGCAGTCGACCCGGGCACAGCTACGAGCAGTACTTC. This translates into CASSRPGHSYEQYF.

This clonotype was recorded at least ten times. J is TRBJ1-2 and V is TRBV7-2, with D perhaps matching TRBD1 (6 bases). The CDR3 length is 14 residues. Germline CDR1 SGHTA, CDR2 FQGNSA. V was clipped by 1 base and J by 8 bases, with 14 bases between them. The CDR3 DNA follows: TGTGCCAGCAGCTTAGTCGTTAGGGGGAGAGGCTACACCTTC. Translation: CASSLVVRGRGYTF.

The chain uses TRBV10-3 and TRBJ1-4; D remains ambiguous. V was pared by 0 bases and J by 8 bases, with 10 bases between. The length of the CDR3 is 14 residues. Germline lookup yields CDR1 ENHRY and CDR2 SYGVKD. CDR3 in amino acids: CAISESEGNEKLFF. CDR3 coding DNA: TGTGCCATCAGTGAGTCGGAAGGGAACGAAAAACTGTTTTTT.

This chain joins TRBV6-2 or TRBV6-3 and TRBJ1-1; 10 bases line up with TRBD1. This CDR3 is 16 amino acids long. Germline CDR1 and CDR2: MNHEY and SVGEGT. Trimming cost V 6 bases and J 4 bases; bases outside gene matches: 11. The DNA of the CDR3 is TGTGCCAGCAGAATGGGACAGGGGAGAGGAATCACTGAAGCTTTCTTT. Its translation is CASRMGQGRGITEAFF.

The V call is TRBV29-1, the J call TRBJ2-5; D not certain. The germline V gene has CDR1 SQVTM and CDR2 ANQGSEA. CDR3 length: 13 residues. Trimming left V 0 bases short and J 5 bases short, with 10 bases between. The CDR3 protein is CSVEENSRETQYF. CDR3 DNA: TGCAGCGTTGAAGAGAACAGTCGGGAGACCCAGTACTTC. Combining the CDR3 with reference TRBV29-1 and TRBJ2-5 gives the whole variable domain SAVISQKPSRDICQRGTSLTIQCQVDSQVTMMFWYRQQPGQSLTLIATANQGSEATYESGFVIDKFPISRPNLTFSTLTVSNMSPEDSSIYLCSVEENSRETQYFGPGTRLLVL.

This clonotype was counted many times. The chain employs TRBV2 and TRBJ2-7; D possibly corresponds to TRBD1 (6 bases). V was trimmed by 6 bases and J by 1 base, leaving 10 bases between them. The germline V gene has CDR1 SNHLY and CDR2 FYNNEI. The CDR3 has 13 residues. In DNA form, the CDR3 reads TGTGCCAGCAGGGACACAGGGTCCTACGAGCAGTACTTC. Translated, it gives CASRDTGSYEQYF.

This clonotype was observed a single time. V gene TRBV2 combines with J gene TRBJ2-7; no clear D. The CDR3 is made up of 15 amino acids. CDR1 and CDR2 (germline): SNHLY, FYNNEI. V lost 6 bases and J 1 base, leaving 16 bases between the germline ends. The CDR3 protein is CASRGWKSPSYEQYF. The CDR3 DNA is TGTGCCAGCAGGGGGTGGAAAAGCCCTTCCTACGAGCAGTACTTC.

A word on this clonotype: This likely comes from a read error, as the CDR3 has no conserved phenylalanine or tryptophan at its end. The J gene is TRBJ2-7, the V gene TRBV20-1; D is perhaps TRBD1 (5 bases). The CDR3 runs 12 residues. Germline CDR1 DFQATT, CDR2 SNEGSKA (reference sequence). V gave up 2 bases and J gave up 5 bases, with 10 bases separating them. DNA for the CDR3: TGCAGTGCTAGATCAGGGTTCGACGAGCAGTACCTC. This encodes CSARSGFDEQYL.

This clonotype was picked up many times. J is TRBJ1-2 and V is TRBV24-1; D remains ambiguous. The CDR3 sequence is 12 residues long. V lost 6 bases and J 4 bases, leaving 8 bases between the germline ends. The V gene's germline CDR1 is KGHDR and CDR2 SFDVKD. The CDR3 DNA is TGTGCCACCAGTCCCGGAGGCTATGGCTACACCTTC. Translating it yields CATSPGGYGYTF.

This clonotype was counted ten times or more. The V and J genes are TRBV10-3 and TRBJ1-6; D gene ambiguous. The CDR3 is made up of 14 amino acids. Germline V gene data show CDR1 as ENHRY and CDR2 as SYGVKD. Trimming stripped 6 bases from V and 0 bases from J, with 6 bases between. CDR3 protein: CAIRQSSYNSPLHF. The DNA for the CDR3 is TGTGCCATCAGACAGAGCTCCTATAATTCACCCCTCCACTTT.

With regard to this clonotype: One end of the junction does not line up with germline, which may come from a read error. This chain links TRBV10-3 with TRBJ1-4; TRBD1 matches 7 bases. The CDR3 is 16 amino acids. The germline V gene encodes CDR1 ENHRY and CDR2 SYGVKD. The CDR3 DNA reads TGTGCCAGCAGTGAAGGGATATGGCAGGGGGGTGAAAAACTGTTTTTT. This gives the protein CASSEGIWQGGEKLFF.

This clonotype came up a few times. The chain couples TRBV25-1 to TRBJ1-1; the D is unclear. The CDR3 has 12 amino acids. V was cut by 3 bases and J by 5 bases, with 7 bases left in between. The germline CDR1 and CDR2 sequences are MGHDK and SYGVNS. The DNA for the CDR3 is TGTGCCAGCAGTGATGATAAAACTGAAGCTTTCTTT. It codes for CASSDDKTEAFF. The variable domain in full, completed from reference TRBV25-1 and TRBJ1-1, reads EADIYQTPRYLVIGTGKKITLECSQTMGHDKMYWYQQDPGMELHLIHYSYGVNSTEKGDLSSESTVSRIRTEHFPLTLESARPSHTSQYLCASSDDKTEAFFGQGTRLTVV.

The chain combines TRBV7-6 with TRBJ1-2; a possible D gene is TRBD1 (5 bases). Trimming removed 5 bases from V and 7 bases from J, with 14 bases in between. The CDR3 extends over 13 amino acids. The germline V gene has CDR1 SGHVS and CDR2 FNYEAQ. CDR3 nucleotide sequence: TGTGCCAGCAGCCCTAAACCAGGGCTTGGCTACACCTTC. It specifies CASSPKPGLGYTF.

As to this clonotype: A much bigger clone sits one base away, suggesting this may be a read error. J is TRBJ1-4 and V is TRBV10-2; D is unclear. The CDR3 runs to 14 residues. Looked up from germline, CDR1 is WSHSY and CDR2 is SAAADI. CDR3 sequence: CASSDGSANENLFF. The DNA of the CDR3 is TGCGCCAGCAGTGATGGCAGCGCTAATGAAAATCTGTTTTTT.

V is TRBV6-2 or TRBV6-3 and J is TRBJ2-5; no clear D. Trimming cost V 8 bases and J 1 base, with 5 bases left between them. The CDR3 loop spans 11 amino acids. Germline V lookup: CDR1 MNHEY, CDR2 SVGEGT. Here the CDR3 DNA reads TGTGCCAGCGGATTCCAAGAGACCCAGTACTTC. Translated, it gives CASGFQETQYF.

The V call is TRBV9, the J call TRBJ2-7; D not certain. The DNA end lines up better with TRBJ2-4; the J call may be wrong. Per the germline V gene, CDR1 is SGDLS and CDR2 is YYNGEE. This CDR3 has 13 residues. As DNA, the CDR3 is TGTGCCAGCAGCGTGGGCGGAATGAACATTCAGTACTTC. Encoded protein: CASSVGGMNIQYF.

The chain links TRBV25-1 to TRBJ2-7, with D maybe TRBD2 (5 bases). CDR1 and CDR2 (germline): MGHDK, SYGVNS. V dropped 4 bases and J dropped 6 bases, with 13 bases sitting between them. The CDR3 has 13 amino acids. CDR3 sequence (DNA): TGTGCCAGCAGTGGTACTACGGGGTTCGAGCAGTACTTC. The encoded protein is CASSGTTGFEQYF.